The clone carrying this T cell receptor beta chain has just a few counts. As yet, its antigen is unknown. This record belongs to a study of T cells after yellow fever vaccination. Study as a whole: Where fractions had low cell numbers, libraries were prepared from them with the SMART-Seq v4 Ultra Low Input RNA kit.

CDR1 is DFQATT and CDR2 is SNEGSKA in the germline V gene (reference sequence). The CDR3 loop spans 12 amino acids. The V end lost 3 bases, the J end lost 5 bases, and 8 bases lay between the germline ends. The study, taken as a whole, reports: Contaminants from the bulk population, in the form of abundant clonotypes, could be found in FACS-sorted repertoires. A limited proportion of clonotypes was detected within both the CD4 and CD8 compartments.

A 5'RACE template-switching step, the method used to make TCR cDNA, added a universal primer site and UMIs. In TCRdb, the 5' RACE reads were re-called with MiXCR into one record per CDR3 protein. The table includes 300,000 to 450,000 distinct CDR3 sequences, around 6.5% detected once. Sequenced here: PBMCs, sampled 5 days after the yellow fever booster vaccination. The gene calls are TRBV20-1 and TRBJ2-1; no clear D gene. This clonotype originated in a man aged 25-45 years who received the YFV17D yellow fever vaccine. The CDR3 loop is CSARVRNNEQFF. As DNA, the CDR3 is TGCAGTGCTAGGGTGCGGAACAATGAGCAGTTCTTC.